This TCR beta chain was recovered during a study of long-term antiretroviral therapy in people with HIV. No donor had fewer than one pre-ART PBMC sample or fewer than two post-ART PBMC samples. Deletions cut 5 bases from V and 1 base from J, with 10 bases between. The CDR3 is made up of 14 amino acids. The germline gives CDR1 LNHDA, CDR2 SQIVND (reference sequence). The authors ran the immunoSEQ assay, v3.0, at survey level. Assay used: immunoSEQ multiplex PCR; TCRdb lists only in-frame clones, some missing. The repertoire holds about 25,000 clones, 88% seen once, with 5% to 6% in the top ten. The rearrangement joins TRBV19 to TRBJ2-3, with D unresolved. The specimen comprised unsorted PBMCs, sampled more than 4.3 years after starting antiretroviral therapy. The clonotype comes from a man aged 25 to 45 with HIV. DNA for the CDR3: TGTGCCAGTAGTCAATCCGGGCGCACAGATACGCAGTATTTT. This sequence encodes CASSQSGRTDTQYF. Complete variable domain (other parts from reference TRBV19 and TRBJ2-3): DGGITQSPKYLFRKEGQNVTLSCEQNLNHDAMYWYRQDPGQGLRLIYYSQIVNDFQKGDIAEGYSVSREKKESFPLTVTSAQKNPTAFYLCASSQSGRTDTQYFGPGTRLTVL.